This T cell receptor beta chain came from a study of blood T cell repertoires in COVID-19 (TCRdb year 2020). In terms of the full investigation: Samples from collaborators originated in the United States, Italy and Spain and spanned both the acute and convalescent phases of COVID-19. Where available, HLA class I and class II types were obtained from metadata supplied by the sample provider rather than from assay-based typing. Subjects who had been exposed to COVID-19, were actively infected with it, or had recovered from it provided the deeply sampled blood TCRbeta repertoires that made up the dataset. A freely available public database, intended as a resource for researchers studying the immune response to SARS-CoV-2, is where the repertoires were released. The material from the prospective study consisted of cDNA or gDNA derived from T cells, B-cell-depleted T cells, or PBMCs. Sample metadata almost always included a de-identified subject ID, COVID-19 status, age in years and sex. The samples were drawn from the first 160 participants of the ongoing ImmuneRACE study and from under 1,500 subjects provided by 6 global collaborators.

The paper as a whole reports these results and caveats: How much clinical and demographic metadata was included differed by source and by participant, and the metadata was provided uncurated.

The junction shows trimming of 6 bases on V and 3 bases on J, and the gene matches do not reach 9 bases of it. CDR1 is given as MNHEY and CDR2 as SVGEGT, both from the germline V gene. The CDR3 goes from the cysteine to the phenylalanine over 16 residues. The read is trimmed to its CDR3 DNA, 48 bases read in frame from base 1. Participants in the prospective study were enrolled through a virtual design, were aged 18 to 89 years, and lived in roughly 26 United States geographic areas. In the prospective study, participants were assigned to cohorts based on the clinical history participants reported in a screening survey and a study questionnaire. ImmuneRACE Cohort 3 recovered participants were defined by two consecutive negative NP/OP PCR tests, healthcare professional clearance, or symptom resolution. In the prospective study, mobile phlebotomists collected whole blood, serum and a nasopharyngeal or oropharyngeal swab from each participant. Over a roughly 2-month period, participants in the prospective study had the option of providing additional blood draws and questionnaires. Before DNA extraction, blood samples from the prospective study were shipped at room temperature or frozen.

This clone turned up a few times. No cognate antigen has been identified for it. No much larger clone exists at a distance of one base, and base qualities are not known. TCRbeta CDR3 regions were amplified from genomic DNA using the immunoSEQ Assay, a bias-controlled multiplex PCR. The original methods were these. Nucleated cell counts per sample were estimated from amplification of reference gene primers within the assay. Sequence reads were collapsed and filtered to measure the absolute abundance of every unique TCRbeta CDR3 rearrangement. For each sample, productive Simpson clonality was calculated by taking the square root of Simpson's diversity index across productive rearrangements. Not all clones reach the TCRdb copy of this immuneACCESS table, which keeps in-frame sequences only. Checked studies attribute under half of the gap to unresolved V genes and leave the rest unexplained. That table furnishes V, J and clone size, whereas the DNA furnished D and trimming. Here the sample has 350,000 to 400,000 clones; more than 70% occur a single time. The leading ten clones occupy roughly 1.2% of the sample.

Sequencing was done on a sample of PBMCs or T cells enriched from blood (not recorded which). The source of this sequence is a woman younger than 30 who had recovered from COVID-19. This sequence uses TRBV6-2 or TRBV6-3 and TRBJ1-2, and 11 junctional nucleotides match TRBD1. DNA sequence: TGTGCCAGCAGCCTGGACAGGGGGCGAAGGGACTATGGCTACACCTTC. Its protein product is CASSLDRGRRDYGYTF.